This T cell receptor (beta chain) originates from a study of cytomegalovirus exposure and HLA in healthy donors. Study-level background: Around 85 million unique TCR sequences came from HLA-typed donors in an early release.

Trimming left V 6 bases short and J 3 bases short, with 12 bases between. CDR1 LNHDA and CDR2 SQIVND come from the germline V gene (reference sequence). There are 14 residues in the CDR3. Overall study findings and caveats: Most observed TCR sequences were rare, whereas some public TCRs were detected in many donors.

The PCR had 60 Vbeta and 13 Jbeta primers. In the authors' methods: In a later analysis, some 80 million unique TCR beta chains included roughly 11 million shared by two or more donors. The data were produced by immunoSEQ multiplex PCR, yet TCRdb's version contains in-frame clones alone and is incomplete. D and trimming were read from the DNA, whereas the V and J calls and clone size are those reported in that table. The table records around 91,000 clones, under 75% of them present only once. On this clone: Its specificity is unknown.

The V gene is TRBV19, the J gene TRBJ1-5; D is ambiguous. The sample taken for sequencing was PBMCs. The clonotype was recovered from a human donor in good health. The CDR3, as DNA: TGTGCCAGTAGCATGGGCCAGTACAATCAGCCCCAGCATTTT. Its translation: CASSMGQYNQPQHF.